The rows below give T cell receptor beta chains drawn from one sample of a study of cytomegalovirus exposure and HLA in healthy donors. This table comes from immunoSEQ multiplex PCR, and its TCRdb copy is limited to in-frame clones, with some not included. The sample lists about 260,000 clones, 65% to 85% occurring once. The sample taken for sequencing was PBMCs. These receptors all stem from a female donor in good health and CMV-seronegative. CDR3s include the opening cysteine and the closing phenylalanine or tryptophan. Fields, in order: D gene, clone size, V gene, CDR3 length, J gene, CDR3 protein, CDR3 DNA. The D gene is left open where the match is weak. Size is omitted from some rows. Given values are once, few, many or a class for expanded clones.

NA	NA	TRBV9	11	TRBJ2-7	CASSTADEQYF	TGTGCCAGCAGCACGGCGGACGAGCAGTACTTC
TRBD1	NA	TRBV25-1	16	TRBJ2-3	CASRPPQGADTDTQYF	TGTGCCAGCAGACCGCCACAGGGGGCAGACACAGATACGCAGTATTTT
NA	NA	TRBV28	14	TRBJ2-7	CASSLTRVGVEQYF	TGTGCCAGCAGTTTGACCCGGGTCGGGGTCGAGCAGTACTTC
NA	few	TRBV13	16	TRBJ2-2	CASSIRQTSGTGELFF	TGTGCCAGCAGCATAAGGCAGACCTCGGGGACCGGGGAGCTGTTTTTT
NA	NA	TRBV27	14	TRBJ2-7	CASSSGQGTYEQYF	TGTGCCAGCAGTTCAGGGCAGGGGACCTACGAGCAGTACTTC
TRBD2	NA	TRBV9	16	TRBJ2-6	CASSVSGSVGANVLTF	TGTGCCAGCAGCGTTAGCGGGAGCGTGGGGGCCAACGTCCTGACTTTC
TRBD2	NA	TRBV7-9	15	TRBJ2-1	CSSSPSSGGDNEQFF	TGTTCCAGCAGCCCATCTAGCGGGGGGGACAATGAGCAGTTCTTC
TRBD2	NA	TRBV19	19	TRBJ2-2	CASSILGLAGFANTGELFF	TGTGCCAGTAGTATTCTCGGACTAGCGGGGTTCGCGAACACCGGGGAGCTGTTTTTT
NA	NA	TRBV7-8	12	TRBJ1-1	CASTQGFTEAFF	TGTGCCAGCACACAGGGCTTCACTGAAGCTTTCTTT
TRBD1	NA	TRBV28	14	TRBJ2-1	CASSSGGSYNEQFF	TGTGCCAGCAGTTCAGGGGGCTCCTACAATGAGCAGTTCTTC
NA	NA	TRBV10-3	13	TRBJ2-7	CATRKDGTYEQYF	TGTGCCACCCGTAAGGACGGGACCTACGAGCAGTACTTC
TRBD2	NA	TRBV2	17	TRBJ2-5	CASSNLGWREHLETQYF	TGTGCCAGCTCTAATTTAGGCTGGCGGGAGCATTTGGAGACCCAGTACTTC
TRBD1	NA	TRBV6-1	15	TRBJ2-7	CASSEGDRETYEQYF	TGTGCCAGCAGTGAAGGAGACAGGGAAACCTACGAGCAGTACTTC
TRBD1	NA	TRBV5-1	16	TRBJ1-3	CASSEKLTGSGNTIYF	TGCGCCAGCAGCGAAAAACTGACAGGGTCTGGAAACACCATATATTTT
TRBD2	NA	TRBV29-1	18	TRBJ2-6	CSVEDRSTSASGANVLTF	TGCAGCGTTGAAGATCGCTCGACTAGCGCGTCTGGGGCCAACGTCCTGACTTTC
NA	NA	TRBV5-1	15	TRBJ1-1	CASSPRGGAGTEAFF	TGCGCCAGCAGCCCCCGTGGGGGCGCTGGGACTGAAGCTTTCTTT
TRBD2	few	TRBV9	15	TRBJ2-1	CASSVEWGGYNEQFF	TGTGCCAGCAGCGTAGAGTGGGGGGGTTACAATGAGCAGTTCTTC
TRBD2	NA	TRBV19	14	TRBJ2-7	CASGVGGVSYEQYF	TGTGCCAGCGGGGTGGGGGGGGTCTCCTACGAGCAGTACTTC
NA	once	TRBV7-9	11	TRBJ2-7	CASSLGLEQYF	TGTGCCAGCAGCTTGGGGCTAGAGCAGTACTTC
TRBD2	once	TRBV7-2	16	TRBJ2-1	CASSSRLAGAYNEQFF	TGTGCCAGCAGCTCTCGACTAGCGGGGGCCTACAATGAGCAGTTCTTC